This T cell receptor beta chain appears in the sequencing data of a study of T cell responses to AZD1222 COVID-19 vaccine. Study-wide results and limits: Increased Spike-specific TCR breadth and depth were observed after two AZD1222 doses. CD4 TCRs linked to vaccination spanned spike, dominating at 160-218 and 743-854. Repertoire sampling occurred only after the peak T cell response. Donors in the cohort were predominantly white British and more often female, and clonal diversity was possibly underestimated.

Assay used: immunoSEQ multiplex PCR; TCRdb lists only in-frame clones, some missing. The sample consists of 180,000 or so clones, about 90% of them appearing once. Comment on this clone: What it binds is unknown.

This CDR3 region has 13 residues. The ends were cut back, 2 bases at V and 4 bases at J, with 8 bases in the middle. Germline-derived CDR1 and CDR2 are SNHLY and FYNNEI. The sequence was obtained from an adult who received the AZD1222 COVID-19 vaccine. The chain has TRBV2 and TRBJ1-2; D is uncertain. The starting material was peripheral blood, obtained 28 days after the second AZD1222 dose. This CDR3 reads CASSEQATYGYTF. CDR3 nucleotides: TGTGCCAGCAGTGAACAGGCTACCTATGGCTACACCTTC.